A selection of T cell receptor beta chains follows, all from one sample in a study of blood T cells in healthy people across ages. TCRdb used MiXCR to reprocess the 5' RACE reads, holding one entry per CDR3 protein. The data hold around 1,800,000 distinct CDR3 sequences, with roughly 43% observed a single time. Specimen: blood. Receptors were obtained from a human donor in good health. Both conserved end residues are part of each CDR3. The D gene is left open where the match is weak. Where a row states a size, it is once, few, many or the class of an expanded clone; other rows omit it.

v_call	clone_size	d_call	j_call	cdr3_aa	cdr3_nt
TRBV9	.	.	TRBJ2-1	CASSVGGNGNNEQFF	TGTGCCAGCAGCGTAGGAGGGAACGGGAACAATGAGCAGTTCTTC
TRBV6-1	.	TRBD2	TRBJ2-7	CASIAGAYEQYF	TGTGCCAGTATAGCGGGGGCCTACGAGCAGTACTTC
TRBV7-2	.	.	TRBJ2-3	CASSLTSAVLNTQYF	TGTGCCAGCAGCTTAACTAGTGCCGTATTGAATACGCAGTATTTT
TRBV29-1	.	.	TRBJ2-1	CSVDQAGNEQFF	TGCAGCGTTGATCAGGCGGGGAACGAGCAGTTCTTC
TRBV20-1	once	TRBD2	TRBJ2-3	CSAPKSSGNTDTQYF	TGCAGTGCCCCGAAATCTAGCGGGAACACAGATACGCAGTATTTT
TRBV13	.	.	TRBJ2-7	CASSTVSSYEQYF	TGTGCCAGTAGCACAGTTAGCTCCTACGAGCAGTACTTC
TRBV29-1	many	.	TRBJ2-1	CSVEGQPGVVPYNEQFF	TGCAGCGTTGAAGGTCAACCAGGGGTAGTACCCTACAATGAGCAGTTCTTC
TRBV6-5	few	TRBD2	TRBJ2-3	CASSQTPGGDTQYF	TGTGCCAGCAGTCAGACCCCGGGGGGAGATACGCAGTATTTT
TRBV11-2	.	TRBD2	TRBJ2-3	CASSLGRLAGATDTQYF	TGTGCCAGCAGCTTAGGCCGACTAGCGGGGGCCACAGATACGCAGTATTTT
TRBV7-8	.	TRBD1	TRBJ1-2	CASSSTPDRVKGGYTF	TGTGCCAGCAGCTCTACCCCAGACAGGGTAAAAGGGGGCTACACCTTC
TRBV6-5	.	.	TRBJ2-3	CSSSTTDTQYF	TGTTCCAGCAGTACGACAGATACGCAGTATTTT